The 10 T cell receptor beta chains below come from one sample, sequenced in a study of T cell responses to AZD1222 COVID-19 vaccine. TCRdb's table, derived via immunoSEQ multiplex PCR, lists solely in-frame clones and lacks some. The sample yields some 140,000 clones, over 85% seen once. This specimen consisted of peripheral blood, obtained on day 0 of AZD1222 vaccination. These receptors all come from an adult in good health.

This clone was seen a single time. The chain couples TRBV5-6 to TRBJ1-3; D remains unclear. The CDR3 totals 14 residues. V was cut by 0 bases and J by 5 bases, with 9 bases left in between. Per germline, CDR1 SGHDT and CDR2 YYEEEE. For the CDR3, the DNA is TGTGCCAGCAGCTTGGCTGTAGTCAGAAACACCATATATTTT. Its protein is CASSLAVVRNTIYF.

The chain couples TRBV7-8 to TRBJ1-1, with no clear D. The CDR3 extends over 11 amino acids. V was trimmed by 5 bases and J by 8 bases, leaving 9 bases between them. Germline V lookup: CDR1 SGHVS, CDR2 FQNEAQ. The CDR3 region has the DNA TGTGCCAGCAGCCCCCTTCAGGAAGCTTTCTTT. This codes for CASSPLQEAFF.

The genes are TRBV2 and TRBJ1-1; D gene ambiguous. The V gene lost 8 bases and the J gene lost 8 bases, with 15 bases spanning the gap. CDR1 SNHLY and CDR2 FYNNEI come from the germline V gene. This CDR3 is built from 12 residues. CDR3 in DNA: TGTGCCAGCTCGGACCTATCCCCCGAAGCTTTCTTT. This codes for CASSDLSPEAFF.

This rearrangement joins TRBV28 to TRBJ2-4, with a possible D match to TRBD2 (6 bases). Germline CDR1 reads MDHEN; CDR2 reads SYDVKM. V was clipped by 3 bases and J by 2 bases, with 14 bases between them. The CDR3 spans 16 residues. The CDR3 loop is CASSLAGMPPKNIQYF. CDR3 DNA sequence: TGTGCCAGCAGTTTGGCGGGGATGCCCCCCAAAAACATTCAGTACTTC. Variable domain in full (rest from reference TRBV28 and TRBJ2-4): DVKVTQSSRYLVKRTGEKVFLECVQDMDHENMFWYRQDPGLGLRLIYFSYDVKMKEKGDIPEGYSVSREKKERFSLILESASTNQTSMYLCASSLAGMPPKNIQYFGAGTRLSVL.

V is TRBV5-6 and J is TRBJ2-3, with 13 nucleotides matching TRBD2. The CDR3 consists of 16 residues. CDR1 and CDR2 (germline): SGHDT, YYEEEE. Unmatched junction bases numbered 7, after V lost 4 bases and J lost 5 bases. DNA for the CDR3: TGTGCCAGCAGCCTGGGACTAGCGGGGTTAGGAGATACGCAGTATTTT. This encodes CASSLGLAGLGDTQYF.

This CDR3 is CASSLGTGIFDTQYF. The CDR3 DNA sequence: TGTGCCAGCAGCTTAGGGACAGGGATATTTGATACGCAGTATTTT. This chain connects TRBV7-2 to TRBJ2-3; TRBD1 matches 8 bases. Trimming removed 1 base from V and 6 bases from J; junction bases left unmatched: 6. The CDR3 covers 15 residues. Germline CDR1 is SGHTA and CDR2 is FQGNSA.

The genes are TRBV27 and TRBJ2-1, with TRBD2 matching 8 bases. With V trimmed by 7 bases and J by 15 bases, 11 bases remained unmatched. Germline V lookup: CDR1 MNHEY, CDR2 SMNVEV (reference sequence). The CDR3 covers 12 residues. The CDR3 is CASKQRAGDLFF. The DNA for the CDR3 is TGTGCCAGCAAACAAAGAGCGGGAGATCTGTTCTTC.

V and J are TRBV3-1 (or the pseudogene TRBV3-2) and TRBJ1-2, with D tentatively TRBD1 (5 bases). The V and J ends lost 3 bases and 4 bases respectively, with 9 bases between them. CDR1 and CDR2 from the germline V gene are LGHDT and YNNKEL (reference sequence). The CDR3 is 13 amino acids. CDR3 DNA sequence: TGTGCCAGCAGCCAGGGGGGGATCTATGGCTACACCTTC. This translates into CASSQGGIYGYTF.

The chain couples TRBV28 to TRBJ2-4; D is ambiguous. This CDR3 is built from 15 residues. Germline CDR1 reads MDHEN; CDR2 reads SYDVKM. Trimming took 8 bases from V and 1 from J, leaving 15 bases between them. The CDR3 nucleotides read TGTGCCAGCGCCGAAGCTCAATTTGCCAAAAACATTCAGTACTTC. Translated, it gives CASAEAQFAKNIQYF.

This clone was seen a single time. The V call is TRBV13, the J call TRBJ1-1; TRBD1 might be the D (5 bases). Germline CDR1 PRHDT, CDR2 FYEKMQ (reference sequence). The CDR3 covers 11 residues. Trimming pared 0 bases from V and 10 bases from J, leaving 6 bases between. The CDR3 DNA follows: TGTGCCAGCAGCTTAGGGACAGTAGCTTTCTTT. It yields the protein CASSLGTVAFF. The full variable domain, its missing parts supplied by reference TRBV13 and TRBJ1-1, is AAGVIQSPRHLIKEKRETATLKCYPIPRHDTVYWYQQGPGQDPQFLISFYEKMQSDKGSIPDRFSAQQFSDYHSELNMSSLELGDSALYFCASSLGTVAFFGQGTRLTVV.